This TCR beta chain comes out of a study of cytomegalovirus exposure and HLA in healthy donors. PCR amplification relied on 60 Vbeta primers (plus 13 Jbeta primers). Profiling relied on immunoSEQ multiplex PCR, and the TCRdb table lists in-frame clones only, not all of them. This sample yields more than 95,000 clones, of which around 82% are seen a single time; roughly 3.7% belongs to the top ten. In its sample, this clone was seen once. The sample consisted of PBMCs. This clonotype was obtained from a middle-aged woman in good health and CMV-seropositive.

The CDR3 sequence: CASSLAGKGRITDTQYF. CDR3 coding DNA: TGCGCCAGCAGCTTAGCGGGGAAGGGTCGAATTACAGATACGCAGTATTTT. The chain has TRBV5-1 and TRBJ2-3; 7 bases agree with TRBD2. The CDR3 contains 17 residues. Per germline, CDR1 SGHRS and CDR2 YFSETQ. The V gene end was trimmed by 2 bases and the J gene end by 3 bases; junction bases not matched to a gene: 12.